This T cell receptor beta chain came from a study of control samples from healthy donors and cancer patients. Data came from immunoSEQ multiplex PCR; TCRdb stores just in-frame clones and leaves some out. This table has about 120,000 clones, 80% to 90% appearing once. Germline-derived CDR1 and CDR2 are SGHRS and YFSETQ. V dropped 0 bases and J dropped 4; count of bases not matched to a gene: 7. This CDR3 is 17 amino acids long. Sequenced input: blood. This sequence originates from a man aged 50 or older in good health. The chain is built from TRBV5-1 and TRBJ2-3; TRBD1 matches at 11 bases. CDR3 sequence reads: CASSLGPGTGGADTQYF. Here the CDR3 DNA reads TGCGCCAGCAGCTTGGGGCCCGGGACAGGGGGGGCAGATACGCAGTATTTT.